These T cell receptor beta chains were read from a single sample in a study of regulatory T cells in long-lasting Graves disease. TCRdb re-derived calls from the multiplex PCR reads in MiXCR, one entry per CDR3 protein. The data contain about 460,000 distinct CDR3 sequences, 11% to 15% of them singletons. These data also featured in a second study, about T cells in Graves' hyperthyroidism and ophthalmopathy.

The source was peripheral blood mononuclear cells (PBMCs), collected at new diagnosis, from a patient treated with antithyroid drugs. These receptors originate from a woman between 50 and 59 years old with Graves disease. The CDR3 runs from the conserved cysteine through the conserved F or W. The D gene is left open where the match is weak. Clone size is stated in some rows and not others, as once, few, many or a class when expanded.

d_call: NA
j_call: TRBJ1-5
clone_size: many
v_call: TRBV12-3/TRBV12-4
cdr3_nt: TGTGCCAGCTGCACCGGGGGGAATCAGCCCCAGCATTTT
cdr3_aa: CASCTGGNQPQHF

d_call: TRBD2
j_call: TRBJ2-1
clone_size: once
v_call: TRBV9
cdr3_nt: TGTGCCAGCAGCGTGGGGCCGACTAGCGGGAGGCCGAATGAGCAGTTCTTC
cdr3_aa: CASSVGPTSGRPNEQFF

d_call: NA
j_call: TRBJ2-7
clone_size: NA
v_call: TRBV4-1
cdr3_nt: TGCGCCAGCAGCCAAGATAGGTTTGCTAGGGGGTTCGAGCAGTACTTC
cdr3_aa: CASSQDRFARGFEQYF

d_call: TRBD2
j_call: TRBJ2-1
clone_size: many
v_call: TRBV30
cdr3_nt: TGTGCCTGGAGTGTACGACTAGCGGGAGTGCATGAGCAGTTCTTC
cdr3_aa: CAWSVRLAGVHEQFF

d_call: NA
j_call: TRBJ2-5
clone_size: many
v_call: TRBV27
cdr3_nt: TGTGCCAGCAGGGCACACCCGTCGAAAGAGACCCAGTACTTC
cdr3_aa: CASRAHPSKETQYF

d_call: TRBD2
j_call: TRBJ2-7
clone_size: few
v_call: TRBV27
cdr3_nt: TGTGCCAGCAGTTTAATTTCGGTGGGAGTAGCGGGAGGATACGAGCAGTACTTC
cdr3_aa: CASSLISVGVAGGYEQYF

d_call: TRBD2
j_call: TRBJ2-1
clone_size: NA
v_call: TRBV7-2
cdr3_nt: TGTGCCAGCAGCTTAGCGGCGGGAGCCATCTACAATGAGCAGTTCTTC
cdr3_aa: CASSLAAGAIYNEQFF

d_call: TRBD2
j_call: TRBJ2-1
clone_size: few
v_call: TRBV28
cdr3_nt: TGTGCCAGCACCGGACTAGCGGGACCCTCCTACAATGAGCAGTTCTTC
cdr3_aa: CASTGLAGPSYNEQFF

d_call: NA
j_call: TRBJ2-3
clone_size: NA
v_call: TRBV28
cdr3_nt: TGTGCCAGCAGCCCAGGCCCGGGAGAGGAGGCGCAGTATTTT
cdr3_aa: CASSPGPGEEAQYF

d_call: NA
j_call: TRBJ1-5
clone_size: NA
v_call: TRBV28
cdr3_nt: TGTGCCAGCCACGGGCAGGGACCTTTTGAGCCCCAGCATTTT
cdr3_aa: CASHGQGPFEPQHF

d_call: TRBD2
j_call: TRBJ2-3
clone_size: few
v_call: TRBV14
cdr3_nt: TGTGCCAGCAGCCCCCACTGGACTAGCGACTTCACAGATACGCAGTATTTT
cdr3_aa: CASSPHWTSDFTDTQYF

d_call: TRBD2
j_call: TRBJ2-1
clone_size: NA
v_call: TRBV29-1
cdr3_nt: TGCAGCGTTACTAGCGGCATCTACAATGAGCAGTTCTTC
cdr3_aa: CSVTSGIYNEQFF

d_call: TRBD2
j_call: TRBJ2-3
clone_size: many
v_call: TRBV7-3
cdr3_nt: TGTGCCAGCAGCCCGGGACTATCTACCACGACAGATACGCAGTATTTT
cdr3_aa: CASSPGLSTTTDTQYF

d_call: NA
j_call: TRBJ1-1
clone_size: few
v_call: TRBV29-1
cdr3_nt: TGCAGCGTCCGGCGCACTGAAGCTTTCTTT
cdr3_aa: CSVRRTEAFF

d_call: TRBD2
j_call: TRBJ2-4
clone_size: few
v_call: TRBV19
cdr3_nt: TGTGCCAGTAGTATCCCAAGACTAGCGGGAGGGCCGTTAGCCAAAAACATTCAGTACTTC
cdr3_aa: CASSIPRLAGGPLAKNIQYF

d_call: TRBD2
j_call: TRBJ2-5
clone_size: NA
v_call: TRBV7-9
cdr3_nt: TGTGCCAGCAGCCCTCTTAGCGGGCAACAAGAGACCCAGTACTTC
cdr3_aa: CASSPLSGQQETQYF

d_call: NA
j_call: TRBJ1-3
clone_size: NA
v_call: TRBV7-8
cdr3_nt: TGTGCCAGCAGCTTATCGACAGCTGGAAACACCATATATTTT
cdr3_aa: CASSLSTAGNTIYF

d_call: TRBD2
j_call: TRBJ2-7
clone_size: many
v_call: TRBV7-2
cdr3_nt: TGTGCCAGCAGCCGGACTAGCGGGAGTGGTTACGAGCAGTACTTC
cdr3_aa: CASSRTSGSGYEQYF

d_call: TRBD2
j_call: TRBJ2-1
clone_size: few
v_call: TRBV20-1
cdr3_nt: TGCAGTGCTAGACTAGCGGGAGGATACAATGAGCAGTTCTTC
cdr3_aa: CSARLAGGYNEQFF

d_call: NA
j_call: TRBJ2-5
clone_size: many
v_call: TRBV2
cdr3_nt: TGTGCCAGCAGGGAAGTGTCGGAGACCCAGTACTTC
cdr3_aa: CASREVSETQYF

d_call: NA
j_call: TRBJ1-5
clone_size: many
v_call: TRBV27
cdr3_nt: TGTGCCAGCAGTTTAGGTCAGCTTAGCAATCAGCCCCAGCATTTT
cdr3_aa: CASSLGQLSNQPQHF

d_call: TRBD1
j_call: TRBJ2-4
clone_size: many
v_call: TRBV11-2
cdr3_nt: TGTGCCAGCAGCGAACAGACAGGGGAAGGGGTCATTCAGTACTTC
cdr3_aa: CASSEQTGEGVIQYF

d_call: NA
j_call: TRBJ2-3
clone_size: NA
v_call: TRBV29-1
cdr3_nt: TGCAGCGTTGCCCAGGGGGGAGCCACAGATACGCAGTATTTT
cdr3_aa: CSVAQGGATDTQYF

d_call: NA
j_call: TRBJ1-2
clone_size: many
v_call: TRBV7-6
cdr3_nt: TGTGCCAGCAGCTTAGAAGGCCCAGGGGCCAGCTATGGCTACACCTTC
cdr3_aa: CASSLEGPGASYGYTF

d_call: NA
j_call: TRBJ1-4
clone_size: many
v_call: TRBV28
cdr3_nt: TGTGCCAGCAGTTCGGCAGGGTATAAGGCTGAAAAACTGTTTTTT
cdr3_aa: CASSSAGYKAEKLFF

d_call: NA
j_call: TRBJ2-3
clone_size: many
v_call: TRBV6-2/TRBV6-3
cdr3_nt: TGTGCCAGCAGTTACCGCGGGACTAGCACAGATACGCAGTATTTT
cdr3_aa: CASSYRGTSTDTQYF

d_call: NA
j_call: TRBJ1-2
clone_size: few
v_call: TRBV27
cdr3_nt: TGTGCCAGCAGTCTAACAGCAACGGGCTACACCTTC
cdr3_aa: CASSLTATGYTF

d_call: TRBD2
j_call: TRBJ2-7
clone_size: few
v_call: TRBV10-3
cdr3_nt: TGTGCCATCAGTGAATTAGCGGGAAACACCTACGAGCAGTACTTC
cdr3_aa: CAISELAGNTYEQYF

d_call: NA
j_call: TRBJ2-3
clone_size: few
v_call: TRBV6-5
cdr3_nt: TGTGCCAGCAGTTACCGGGCCTCCAGGGATACGCAGTATTTT
cdr3_aa: CASSYRASRDTQYF

d_call: NA
j_call: TRBJ1-2
clone_size: NA
v_call: TRBV6-5
cdr3_nt: TGTGCCAGCAGCCTCCATCGGGGGCTATCCAATGGCTACACCTTC
cdr3_aa: CASSLHRGLSNGYTF

d_call: NA
j_call: TRBJ2-1
clone_size: many
v_call: TRBV7-9
cdr3_nt: TGTGCCAGCAGCCGTTACATGCATGAGCAGTTCTTC
cdr3_aa: CASSRYMHEQFF

d_call: NA
j_call: TRBJ2-2
clone_size: few
v_call: TRBV4-1
cdr3_nt: TGCGCCAGCAGCCAAGAGGAAATGGGAGTCACCGGGGAGCTGTTTTTT
cdr3_aa: CASSQEEMGVTGELFF

d_call: TRBD2
j_call: TRBJ2-3
clone_size: many
v_call: TRBV6-2/TRBV6-3
cdr3_nt: TGTGCCAGCAGTCAAGCGGGAGGTTCCGGGGCAGATACGCAGTATTTT
cdr3_aa: CASSQAGGSGADTQYF

d_call: TRBD1
j_call: TRBJ1-1
clone_size: NA
v_call: TRBV11-2
cdr3_nt: TGTGCCAGCAGCCCCCAGACAGGGGCAGCGACTGAAGCTTTCTTT
cdr3_aa: CASSPQTGAATEAFF

d_call: NA
j_call: TRBJ2-3
clone_size: few
v_call: TRBV12-3/TRBV12-4
cdr3_nt: TGTGCCAGCAGTTTAATGGCGGATAGGGATACGCAGTATTTT
cdr3_aa: CASSLMADRDTQYF

d_call: NA
j_call: TRBJ2-7
clone_size: many
v_call: TRBV2
cdr3_nt: TGTGCCAGCAGTGAATCGCCAGTCAGCGAGCAGTACTTC
cdr3_aa: CASSESPVSEQYF

d_call: NA
j_call: TRBJ1-1
clone_size: many
v_call: TRBV7-3
cdr3_nt: TGTGCCAGCAGCTCGGGGGCTAGCACTGAAGCTTTCTTT
cdr3_aa: CASSSGASTEAFF

d_call: NA
j_call: TRBJ2-7
clone_size: NA
v_call: TRBV9
cdr3_nt: TGTGCCAGCAGCGGAGGGAATAAAGACAGGAATCCCTACGAGCAGTACTTC
cdr3_aa: CASSGGNKDRNPYEQYF

d_call: TRBD1
j_call: TRBJ1-2
clone_size: many
v_call: TRBV6-1
cdr3_nt: TGTGCCAGCAGAGAGACAGGGACAGCGAGGTGGTTGGAGGGCTACACCTTC
cdr3_aa: CASRETGTARWLEGYTF

d_call: TRBD2
j_call: TRBJ2-5
clone_size: many
v_call: TRBV4-2
cdr3_nt: TGTGCCAGCAGCCATCCCGGGACTAGCGGCCAAGAGACCCAGTACTTC
cdr3_aa: CASSHPGTSGQETQYF

d_call: TRBD1
j_call: TRBJ2-2
clone_size: many
v_call: TRBV7-9
cdr3_nt: TGTGCCAGCAGCTTCCCCGACAGGGTAAACACCGGGGAGCTGTTTTTT
cdr3_aa: CASSFPDRVNTGELFF

d_call: NA
j_call: TRBJ2-5
clone_size: few
v_call: TRBV19
cdr3_nt: TGTGCCAGTAGTATCTTCGAGACCCAGTACTTC
cdr3_aa: CASSIFETQYF

d_call: NA
j_call: TRBJ2-1
clone_size: few
v_call: TRBV28
cdr3_nt: TGTGCCAGCAGGCCGCCCGGGGTGGGGCCATACAATGAGCAGTTCTTC
cdr3_aa: CASRPPGVGPYNEQFF

d_call: NA
j_call: TRBJ2-7
clone_size: many
v_call: TRBV6-5
cdr3_nt: TGTGCCAGCAGTTCTGTGGGGACTGTGGGATTTGGCTTC
cdr3_aa: CASSSVGTVGFGF

d_call: NA
j_call: TRBJ2-7
clone_size: many
v_call: TRBV28
cdr3_nt: TGTGCCAGTAAGGGTTACACCTACGAGCAGTACTTC
cdr3_aa: CASKGYTYEQYF

d_call: TRBD1
j_call: TRBJ1-5
clone_size: many
v_call: TRBV28
cdr3_nt: TGTGCCAGCAATGACAGGGGGCTTGGTCAGCCCCAGCATTTT
cdr3_aa: CASNDRGLGQPQHF

d_call: TRBD2
j_call: TRBJ2-2
clone_size: NA
v_call: TRBV10-3
cdr3_nt: TGTGCCATCAGTTCAAGCGGGAGTACCGGGGAGCTGTTTTTT
cdr3_aa: CAISSSGSTGELFF

d_call: TRBD2
j_call: TRBJ2-2
clone_size: NA
v_call: TRBV5-1
cdr3_nt: TGCGCCAGCTGTCTAGCGGGAGCTGCCGGGGAGCTGTTTTTT
cdr3_aa: CASCLAGAAGELFF

d_call: NA
j_call: TRBJ2-2
clone_size: many
v_call: TRBV5-1
cdr3_nt: TGCGCCAGCAGCTTGGGAAGGGTGGACACCGGGGAGCTGTTTTTT
cdr3_aa: CASSLGRVDTGELFF

d_call: NA
j_call: TRBJ2-7
clone_size: NA
v_call: TRBV19
cdr3_nt: TGTGCCAGTAGTTCCCCGGGACAACAGCAGTACTTC
cdr3_aa: CASSSPGQQQYF

d_call: NA
j_call: TRBJ2-3
clone_size: many
v_call: TRBV27
cdr3_nt: TGTGCCAGCAGTTTATTGGGGATAGAAGATACGCAGTATTTT
cdr3_aa: CASSLLGIEDTQYF

d_call: NA
j_call: TRBJ1-5
clone_size: many
v_call: TRBV10-3
cdr3_nt: TGTGCCATCAGTGAGTCGAAAGCCAGCATCAATCAGCCCCAGCATTTT
cdr3_aa: CAISESKASINQPQHF

d_call: NA
j_call: TRBJ2-3
clone_size: few
v_call: TRBV10-3
cdr3_nt: TGTGCCATCTCCGCGGGGCCCTCCACAGATACGCAGTATTTT
cdr3_aa: CAISAGPSTDTQYF

d_call: NA
j_call: TRBJ2-3
clone_size: many
v_call: TRBV7-3
cdr3_nt: TGTGCCAGCAGCCTTACACTAGAGGGGTCCGCAGATACGCAGTATTTT
cdr3_aa: CASSLTLEGSADTQYF